The next 16 T cell receptor beta chains were all read from a single sample in a study of CD8 T cells in ankylosing spondylitis. Study-level findings and limits: Among TCR beta sequences, a motif of under ten highly homologous variants appeared characteristic of ankylosing spondylitis blood.

TCRdb passed the 5' RACE reads through MiXCR, listing each CDR3 protein once. This sample carries around 490,000 distinct CDR3 sequences, about 5.2% of them seen once, and the ten largest clones take around 3.4%. Their recognized antigens are unknown. Sequenced material: blood, either unsorted or a sorted T cell fraction (not recorded which). The receptor source for this set is a male donor with ankylosing spondylitis.

This clonotype was seen repeatedly, ten times or more. This chain links TRBV24-1 with TRBJ2-1; D not certain. Deletions cut 5 bases from V and 0 bases from J, with 10 bases between. The CDR3 length is 15 residues. Germline CDR1 is KGHDR and CDR2 is SFDVKD. CDR3 residues: CATSAQRSSYNEQFF. The DNA of the CDR3 is TGTGCCACCAGTGCGCAGCGAAGCTCCTACAATGAGCAGTTCTTC.

In its sample, this clonotype was seen many times. The chain recombines TRBV20-1 with TRBJ2-5, with D perhaps TRBD1 or TRBD2 (6 bases each). Germline CDR1 reads DFQATT; CDR2 reads SNEGSKA (reference sequence). The CDR3 is 13 residues long. Trimming removed 3 bases from V and 3 bases from J, with 11 bases in between. The CDR3 sequence is CSASRGGEETQYF. The DNA of the CDR3 is TGCAGTGCTAGCAGGGGAGGAGAAGAGACCCAGTACTTC.

The chain employs TRBV12-3 or TRBV12-4 and TRBJ2-5, with 9 bases identical to TRBD2. CDR3 length: 19 residues. CDR3 amino acids: CTICLASWGLAMGKETQYF. The CDR3 DNA follows: TGTACCATCTGTTTAGCCTCTTGGGGACTAGCTATGGGTAAAGAGACCCAGTACTTC.

This clonotype was observed many times. The J gene is TRBJ1-1, the V gene TRBV12-3 or TRBV12-4; no firm D call. The CDR3 is 12 residues long. V was trimmed by 6 bases and J by 5 bases, leaving 10 bases between them. The CDR3 DNA reads as TGTGCCAGCAGCACGCGGTGGACTGAAGCTTTCTTT. Translated: CASSTRWTEAFF.

This clonotype was observed many times. The V gene is TRBV20-1, the J gene TRBJ1-2; D remains ambiguous. Trimming pared 1 base from V and 4 bases from J, leaving 13 bases between. The CDR3 is 14 residues long. Per germline, CDR1 DFQATT and CDR2 SNEGSKA (reference sequence). The CDR3: CSARGGQAGYGYTF. In nucleotides, the CDR3 is TGCAGTGCTAGAGGAGGCCAGGCTGGCTATGGCTACACCTTC.

This clonotype was observed many times. This rearrangement joins TRBV10-1 to TRBJ1-1, with D unresolved. The germline V gene has CDR1 WNHNN and CDR2 SYGVQD (reference sequence). The CDR3 consists of 15 residues. V lost 2 bases and J lost 3, with 13 bases in between. The CDR3 reads CASSEGPSVDTEAFF. Written as DNA, the CDR3 is TGCGCCAGCAGTGAGGGACCCTCGGTCGACACTGAAGCTTTCTTT.

This clonotype was observed at least ten times. V gene TRBV4-1 combines with J gene TRBJ2-7; 10 bases map to TRBD2. This CDR3 is built from 15 residues. Germline V gene sequence: CDR1 MGHRA, CDR2 YSYEKL. V lost 6 bases and J lost 1; bases outside the gene matches: 6. Here the CDR3 reads CASSSGTSASYEQYF. The CDR3 DNA is TGCGCCAGCAGTTCCGGGACTAGCGCATCCTACGAGCAGTACTTC.

Note on this clonotype: Possible read error: a much larger clone is one base away. J is TRBJ1-5 and V is TRBV15; D is uncertain. The CDR3 runs 16 residues. The germline V gene has CDR1 LNHNV and CDR2 YYDKDF (reference sequence). The CDR3 region has the DNA TGTGCCACCATCAGAGTGGCCCTCAAATTCAATCAGCCCCAGCATTTT. Protein sequence: CATIRVALKFNQPQHF. The full variable domain, in which reference TRBV15 and TRBJ1-5 provide the parts outside the CDR3, is DAMVIQNPRYQVTQFGKPVTLSCSQTLNHNVMYWYQQKSSQAPKLLFHYYDKDFNNEADTPDNFQSRRPNTSFCFLDIRSPGLGDTAMYLCATIRVALKFNQPQHFGDGTRLSIL.

The genes are TRBV7-2 and TRBJ2-1; TRBD1 aligns across 10 bases. The V gene's germline CDR1 is SGHTA and CDR2 FQGNSA. The CDR3 extends over 17 amino acids. Trimming removed 1 base from V and 7 bases from J; junction bases left unmatched: 10. The CDR3 DNA sequence: TGTGCCAGCAGCTTAGGGAGCCATGGGACAGGGGTGAATGAGCAGTTCTTC. As protein: CASSLGSHGTGVNEQFF.

The chain recombines TRBV20-1 with TRBJ2-5; TRBD2 aligns across 7 bases. Trimming at V came to 6 bases and at J to 4 bases, leaving 5 bases not matched to a gene. The CDR3 is 12 residues long. The germline gives CDR1 DFQATT, CDR2 SNEGSKA (reference sequence). The CDR3 DNA reads TGCAGTGCCTGGACTAGTTCAGAGACCCAGTACTTC. Translated: CSAWTSSETQYF.

This clonotype was counted ten times or more. V is TRBV6-1 and J is TRBJ1-2; TRBD1 matches 8 bases. With V trimmed by 5 bases and J by 4 bases, 6 bases remained unmatched. Germline lookup yields CDR1 MNHNS and CDR2 SASEGT. The CDR3 length is 14 residues. The CDR3 protein is CASSKDRVAYGYTF. As DNA, the CDR3 is TGTGCCAGCAGTAAGGACAGGGTGGCCTATGGCTACACCTTC.

This clonotype was counted a few times. The rearrangement links TRBV19 to TRBJ2-7; D is ambiguous. The CDR3 loop spans 11 amino acids. The germline CDR1 and CDR2 sequences are LNHDA and SQIVND (reference sequence). The V end lost 3 bases, the J end lost 6 bases, and 6 bases lay between the germline ends. The CDR3 DNA sequence: TGTGCCAGTAGTATTTCCGGCGAGCAGTACTTC. It encodes CASSISGEQYF.

This clonotype was found many times. The genes are TRBV6-5 and TRBJ2-1, with 8 positions matching TRBD2. With 0 bases clipped from V and 9 bases from J, the junction kept 19 bases outside the gene matches. CDR3 length: 19 residues. The germline CDR1 and CDR2 sequences are MNHEY and SVGAGI. CDR3 loop: CASSYSPHRTGGPRIEQFF. CDR3 nucleotide sequence: TGTGCCAGCAGTTACTCTCCCCACCGGACGGGAGGGCCTCGGATTGAGCAGTTCTTC.

This clonotype was seen ten or more times. The rearrangement joins TRBV9 to TRBJ2-2; 7 bases are a match to TRBD2. This CDR3 has 18 amino acids. With V trimmed by 2 bases and J by 6 bases, 16 bases remained unmatched. Germline loops: CDR1 SGDLS, CDR2 YYNGEE. CDR3 protein: CASSVRWSGMGSAGELFF. The CDR3 DNA sequence: TGTGCCAGCAGCGTCCGGTGGAGCGGGATGGGTTCGGCCGGGGAGCTGTTTTTT.

This clonotype was detected many times. V and J are TRBV20-1 and TRBJ2-7; 7 bases line up with TRBD1. The CDR3 spans 15 residues. Germline V gene sequence: CDR1 DFQATT, CDR2 SNEGSKA (reference sequence). The trim removed 4 bases at V and 3 bases at J, leaving 12 bases unmatched. The DNA for the CDR3 is TGCAGTGCTAATGACAGGGATCGCTTTTACTACGAGCAGTACTTC. Protein sequence: CSANDRDRFYYEQYF.

This clonotype showed up many times. The rearrangement uses TRBV7-9 and TRBJ1-1; possibly TRBD1 for D (6 bases). The CDR3 consists of 13 residues. V was shortened by 4 bases and J by 4 bases, with 10 bases between the two germline ends. CDR1 is SEHNR, CDR2 FQNEAQ, per germline (reference sequence). CDR3 coding DNA: TGTGCCAGCAGCTCCCAACAGGGCACTGAAGCTTTCTTT. Protein product: CASSSQQGTEAFF.